The present T cell receptor (beta chain) was sequenced within a study of shared clonotypes between healthy human individuals. Donors comprised healthy HIV-negative adults lacking recent acute infections or vaccinations. Genomic DNA, for the unsorted samples, came from tens of millions of PBMCs. Assay used: immunoSEQ multiplex PCR; TCRdb lists only in-frame clones, some missing. In the table there are about 490,000 clones, about 85% of which are singletons. CDR3 size: 15 residues. V lost 6 bases to trimming and J lost 3 bases; unmatched junction nucleotides: 1. Germline-derived CDR1 and CDR2 are MNHEY and SMNVEV (reference sequence).

This clonotype originated in a woman aged 40-49 years in good health. Some clones in this sample may be carry-over from other donors' samples. What was sequenced was PBMCs. This chain connects TRBV27 to TRBJ2-2; 13 bases agree with TRBD2. The CDR3 here is CASRGLAGDTGELFF. The CDR3 nucleotides are TGTGCCAGCAGAGGACTAGCGGGAGACACCGGGGAGCTGTTTTTT.